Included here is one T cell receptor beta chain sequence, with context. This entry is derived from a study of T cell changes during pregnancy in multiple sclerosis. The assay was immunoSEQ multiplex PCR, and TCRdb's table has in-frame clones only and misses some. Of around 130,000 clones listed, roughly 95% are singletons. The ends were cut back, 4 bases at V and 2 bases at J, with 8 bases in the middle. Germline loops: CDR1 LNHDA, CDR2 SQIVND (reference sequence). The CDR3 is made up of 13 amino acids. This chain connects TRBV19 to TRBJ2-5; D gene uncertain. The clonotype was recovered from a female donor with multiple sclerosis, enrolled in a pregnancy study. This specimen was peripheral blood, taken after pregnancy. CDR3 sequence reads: CASSNGRQETQYF. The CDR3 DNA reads TGTGCCAGTAGTAACGGTCGGCAAGAGACCCAGTACTTC.